Listed below are T cell receptor beta chains from one sample, sequenced in a study of blood T cell repertoires in COVID-19. TCRdb keeps only in-frame clones here, not all; method: immunoSEQ multiplex PCR. The sample carries about 94,000 clones, about 80% recorded once. Sequenced input: peripheral blood. The source of these receptors is a man in his fifties or sixties with acute or convalescent COVID-19. Both conserved end residues are part of each CDR3. The D gene is left open where the match is weak. A clone size is listed for some rows: how often the clone was seen (once, few, many), or a class if it is expanded.

.,TRBJ1-5,.,TRBV2,TGTGCCAGCAGCCAATCAGTTGATCAGCCCCAGCATTTT,CASSQSVDQPQHF
.,TRBJ2-1,.,TRBV5-5,TGTGCCAGCAGCTGGCGGGGAGGGGGATTTTACAATGAGCAGTTCTTC,CASSWRGGGFYNEQFF
once,TRBJ1-5,.,TRBV28,TGTTTGACAAGGGCAGGGTCCGTATATAGCAATCAGCCCCAGCATTTT,CLTRAGSVYSNQPQHF
.,TRBJ2-2,TRBD1,TRBV28,TGTGCCAGCAGCAATTTTTCGACAGGGTGGGGAGGGGAGCTGTTTTTT,CASSNFSTGWGGELFF
few,TRBJ1-2,TRBD1,TRBV2,TGTGCCAGCCAAAACAGGGGGCGCGGGTATGGCTACACCTTC,CASQNRGRGYGYTF
.,TRBJ1-2,.,TRBV27,TGTGCCAGCAGTAGGGGGAGCGGCTATGGCTACACCTTC,CASSRGSGYGYTF
.,TRBJ2-7,.,TRBV11-3,TGTGCCAGCAGCTTGGGGGGAGCCGGCTACGAGCAGTACTTC,CASSLGGAGYEQYF
.,TRBJ1-4,TRBD1,TRBV25-1,TGTGCCAGCAGTGACTCACAGGGGACCCATGAAAAACTGTTTTTT,CASSDSQGTHEKLFF
.,TRBJ2-6,.,TRBV21-1,TGTGCCAGCAGCAATGGGAGCTCTGGGGCCAACGTCCTGACTTTC,CASSNGSSGANVLTF
.,TRBJ2-1,.,TRBV5-6,TGTGCCAGCAGCTTGTCCGGGAGCCCTGTAACCTTAGATGAGCAGTTCTTC,CASSLSGSPVTLDEQFF
.,TRBJ1-1,.,TRBV30,TGTGCCTGGAGCCGTCAGCGGAACACTGAAGCTTTCTTT,CAWSRQRNTEAFF
.,TRBJ1-2,.,TRBV7-2,TGTGCCAGCAGGTTCGGGGGGGATCCCTATGGCTACACCTTC,CASRFGGDPYGYTF
.,TRBJ1-2,.,TRBV7-3,TGTGCCAGCAGCGAAGGTGGCTTCAGGGGCTACACCTTC,CASSEGGFRGYTF
.,TRBJ2-2,TRBD1,TRBV5-1,TGCGCCAGCAGACAACAGGGGGACACCGGGGAGCTGTTTTTT,CASRQQGDTGELFF
.,TRBJ2-7,TRBD1,TRBV9,TGTGCCAGCAGCGTCGATACCGGGACAGGAAACGAGCAGTACTTC,CASSVDTGTGNEQYF
.,TRBJ1-1,.,TRBV30,TGTGCCTGGAGTGTATATTCGGTGGGACAACTACAGAACACTGAAGCTTTCTTT,CAWSVYSVGQLQNTEAFF
.,TRBJ2-1,TRBD1,TRBV6-6,TGTGCCAGCAGTCCCCGGGACAGGGGTGGGAATGAGCAGTTCTTC,CASSPRDRGGNEQFF
.,TRBJ1-2,TRBD1,TRBV5-6,TGTGCCAGCAGCTTGGGGTCAGGGGGTAATGGCTACACCTTC,CASSLGSGGNGYTF
.,TRBJ1-4,TRBD1,TRBV15,TGTGCCACCAGCAGAACAGGGGATAATGAAAAACTGTTTTTT,CATSRTGDNEKLFF
.,TRBJ1-1,.,TRBV2,TGTGCCACCATACGGACGTTGTGGGGAGAGGACACTGAAGCTTTCTTT,CATIRTLWGEDTEAFF
.,TRBJ2-7,.,TRBV5-1,TGCGCCAGCAGCTTGAAGGCGAGGGGGTCCCACTACGAGCAGTACTTC,CASSLKARGSHYEQYF
.,TRBJ1-5,.,TRBV7-2,TGTGCCAGCAGCCCCGGGGGAGTGGTGAATCAGCCCCAGCATTTT,CASSPGGVVNQPQHF
.,TRBJ1-1,.,TRBV7-2,TGTGCCAGCAGCCCAAAAGCCGGGGGTTCGACTGAAGCTTTCTTT,CASSPKAGGSTEAFF
.,TRBJ1-5,.,TRBV11-2,TGTGCCAGCAGCTTAGGACGGGACACAGATAGCAATCAGCCCCAGCATTTT,CASSLGRDTDSNQPQHF
.,TRBJ1-6,.,TRBV6-5,TGTGCCAGCAGTTACCCCTACAGGGATTCACCCCTCCACTTT,CASSYPYRDSPLHF
.,TRBJ1-4,.,TRBV30,TGTGCCTGGAGTTCGGCGGTTGACGAAAAACTGTTTTTT,CAWSSAVDEKLFF
.,TRBJ1-1,.,TRBV27,TGTGCCAGCAGTTTAAGTGGGCCAGGGGAGTGGAGCACTGAAGCTTTCTTT,CASSLSGPGEWSTEAFF
.,TRBJ2-7,.,TRBV6-5,TGTGCCAGCAGTTACCTAGACAGTTCCTACGAGCAGTACTTC,CASSYLDSSYEQYF
.,TRBJ1-6,TRBD1,TRBV30,TGTGCCTGGAGTCTAGGACAGGGTAATTCACCCCTCCACTTT,CAWSLGQGNSPLHF
.,TRBJ1-1,TRBD1,TRBV7-2,TGTGCCAGCAGCTACCGACAGGGCCACACTGAAGCTTTCTTT,CASSYRQGHTEAFF
.,TRBJ1-2,TRBD1,TRBV19,TGTGCCAGTAGTATAGGGGGGCAGGGGGCTTTCTATGGCTACACCTTC,CASSIGGQGAFYGYTF
once,TRBJ1-2,.,TRBV19,TGTGCCAGTAGTATTTCGGACAGCCCCTATGGCTACACCTTC,CASSISDSPYGYTF
.,TRBJ2-7,.,TRBV5-5,TGTGCCAGCAGCCGACAGACCGCGAACTCCGAGCAGTACTTC,CASSRQTANSEQYF
.,TRBJ1-1,.,TRBV5-1,TGCGCCAGCAGCTTGGCTTCCGGACAGCCTGAAGCTTTCTTT,CASSLASGQPEAFF
.,TRBJ1-1,.,TRBV10-1,TGCGCCAGCAGTGAGTCGACAGGATTCACTGAAGCTTTCTTT,CASSESTGFTEAFF
once,TRBJ1-6,.,TRBV6-4,TGTGCCAGCAGTGTAACCGAAGCGGATTCACCCCTCCACTTT,CASSVTEADSPLHF
few,TRBJ2-5,TRBD1,TRBV10-2,TGCGCCAGCAGAGGGGGCGGAGAGACCCAGTACTTC,CASRGGGETQYF
.,TRBJ1-5,.,TRBV10-2,TGCGCCAGCAGTGAGTCAGCAGGGGAACAGCCCCAGCATTTT,CASSESAGEQPQHF
.,TRBJ1-5,.,TRBV27,TGTGCCAGCAGAAATGGGGCTGTCAGGGGCGATCAGCCCCAGCATTTT,CASRNGAVRGDQPQHF
.,TRBJ1-6,.,TRBV28,TGTGCCAGCAACAATGGTCGGAGTTCACCCCTCCACTTT,CASNNGRSSPLHF
.,TRBJ1-2,.,TRBV10-2,TGCGCCAGCAGTGAACAGGGATTGAGTGGCTACACCTTC,CASSEQGLSGYTF
.,TRBJ1-5,TRBD1,TRBV6-5,TGTGCCAGCACTTCAGGGACAGACATACAGCCCCAGCATTTT,CASTSGTDIQPQHF
.,TRBJ1-5,.,TRBV5-6,TGTGCCAGCAGCTTGAACAGACATCAGCCCCAGCATTTT,CASSLNRHQPQHF
few,TRBJ1-5,.,TRBV7-8,TGTGCCAGCAGTCCCGAACCGTGGACGCCGGGAAATCAGCCCCAGCATTTT,CASSPEPWTPGNQPQHF
.,TRBJ1-2,TRBD1,TRBV29-1,TGCAGCGTCCTTGGGGACAGGGGGCAATCTAACTATGGCTACACCTTC,CSVLGDRGQSNYGYTF